This T cell receptor (beta chain) was sequenced during a study of radiation and T cells in renal cell carcinoma. For this clone: Its antigen is unidentified.

Trimming cost V 3 bases and J 5 bases, with 23 bases left between them. Germline V lookup: CDR1 MNHEY, CDR2 SMNVEV (reference sequence). CDR3 length: 18 residues. As for time point: blood 2 weeks post-SBRT. Treatment specified: 15 Gy SBRT to primary tumor, nephrectomy 4 weeks later. The tumor was a clear cell renal cell carcinoma. Broader study findings: Top tumor clonotypes rose in blood 2 weeks post-radiation, then contracted.

Profiled with immunoSEQ multiplex PCR; TCRdb holds only in-frame clones, not every one. The sample has around 80,000 clones, 82% seen once. J is TRBJ2-1 and V is TRBV27; TRBD2 might be the D (7 bases). The sequence derives from a man in his 60s with renal cell carcinoma. The sample consisted of blood, taken from a patient whose treatment included radiotherapy and nephrectomy. The CDR3 spells CASSLYRLREGVDNEQFF. The CDR3 coding sequence is TGTGCCAGCAGTTTGTATCGCCTCAGGGAGGGGGTGGACAATGAGCAGTTCTTC.